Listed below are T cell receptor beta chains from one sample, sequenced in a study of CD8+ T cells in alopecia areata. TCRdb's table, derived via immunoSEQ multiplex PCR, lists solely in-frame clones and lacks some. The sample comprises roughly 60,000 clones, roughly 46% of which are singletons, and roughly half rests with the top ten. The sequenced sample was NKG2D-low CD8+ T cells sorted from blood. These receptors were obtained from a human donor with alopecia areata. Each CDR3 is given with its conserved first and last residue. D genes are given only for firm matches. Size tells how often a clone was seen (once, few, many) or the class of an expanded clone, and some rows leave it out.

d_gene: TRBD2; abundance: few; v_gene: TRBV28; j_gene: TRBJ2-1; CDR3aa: CASVRRGDYNEQFF; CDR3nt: TGTGCCAGCGTGAGGCGGGGGGACTACAATGAGCAGTTCTTC
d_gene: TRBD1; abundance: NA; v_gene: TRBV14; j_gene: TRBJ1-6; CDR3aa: CASKSGTGGFPLHF; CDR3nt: TGTGCCAGCAAGTCCGGGACAGGGGGATTTCCCCTCCACTTT
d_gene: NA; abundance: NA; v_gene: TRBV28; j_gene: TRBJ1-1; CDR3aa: CASSRQGYTEAFF; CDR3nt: TGTGCCAGCAGCCGGCAGGGGTACACTGAAGCTTTCTTT
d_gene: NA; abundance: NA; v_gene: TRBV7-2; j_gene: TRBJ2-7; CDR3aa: CASSPDYEQYF; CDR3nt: TGTGCCAGCAGCCCCGACTACGAGCAGTACTTC
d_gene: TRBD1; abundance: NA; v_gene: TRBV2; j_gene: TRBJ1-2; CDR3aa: CASGGDRANYGYTF; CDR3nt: TGTGCCAGCGGGGGAGACAGGGCTAACTATGGCTACACCTTC
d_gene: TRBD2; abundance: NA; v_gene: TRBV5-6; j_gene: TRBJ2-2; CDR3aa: CASSPGGGELFF; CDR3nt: TGTGCCAGCAGCCCGGGGGGCGGGGAGCTGTTTTTT
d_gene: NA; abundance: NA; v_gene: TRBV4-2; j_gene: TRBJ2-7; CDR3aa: CASSEGEEGEQYF; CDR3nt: TGTGCCAGCAGCGAAGGGGAAGAGGGGGAGCAGTACTTC
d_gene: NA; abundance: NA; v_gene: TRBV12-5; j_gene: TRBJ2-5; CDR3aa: CASGFGPQETQYF; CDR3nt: TGTGCTAGTGGTTTTGGGCCGCAAGAGACCCAGTACTTC
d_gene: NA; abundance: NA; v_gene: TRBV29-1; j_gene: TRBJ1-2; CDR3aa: CSNHGAGADENYGYTF; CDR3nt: TGCAGCAATCACGGGGCGGGAGCAGATGAGAACTATGGCTACACCTTC
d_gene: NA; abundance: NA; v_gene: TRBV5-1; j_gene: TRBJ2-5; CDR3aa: CASSLTRGKETQYF; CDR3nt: TGCGCCAGCAGCTTGACCAGGGGTAAAGAGACCCAGTACTTC
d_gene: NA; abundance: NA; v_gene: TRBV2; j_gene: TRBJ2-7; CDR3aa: CASSEVPYEQYF; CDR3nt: TGTGCCAGCAGTGAAGTACCCTACGAGCAGTACTTC
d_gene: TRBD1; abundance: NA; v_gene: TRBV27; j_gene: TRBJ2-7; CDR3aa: CASSYGTGVMYEQYF; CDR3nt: TGTGCCAGCAGTTACGGGACAGGAGTAATGTACGAGCAGTACTTC
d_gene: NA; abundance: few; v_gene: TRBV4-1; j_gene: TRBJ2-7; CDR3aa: CASSHGETYEQYF; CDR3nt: TGCGCCAGCAGCCACGGGGAGACCTACGAGCAGTACTTC
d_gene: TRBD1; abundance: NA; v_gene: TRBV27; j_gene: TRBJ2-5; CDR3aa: CASSPDRALQETQYF; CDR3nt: TGTGCCAGCAGTCCCGACAGGGCCCTCCAAGAGACCCAGTACTTC
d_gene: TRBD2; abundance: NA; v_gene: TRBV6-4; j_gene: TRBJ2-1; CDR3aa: CASSNGEGGQDEQFF; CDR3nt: TGTGCCAGCAGCAACGGAGAGGGAGGGCAGGATGAGCAGTTCTTC
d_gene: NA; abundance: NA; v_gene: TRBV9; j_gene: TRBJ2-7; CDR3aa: CASSVAGSYEQYF; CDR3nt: TGTGCCAGCAGCGTGGCGGGCTCCTACGAGCAGTACTTC
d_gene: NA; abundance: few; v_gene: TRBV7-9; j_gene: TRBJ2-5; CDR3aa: CASSLVEAGETQYF; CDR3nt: TGTGCCAGCAGCTTAGTGGAGGCGGGAGAGACCCAGTACTTC
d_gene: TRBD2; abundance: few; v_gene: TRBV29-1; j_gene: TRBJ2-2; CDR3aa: CSVGTSGRATGELFF; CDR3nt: TGCAGCGTGGGAACTAGCGGGAGGGCCACCGGGGAGCTGTTTTTT
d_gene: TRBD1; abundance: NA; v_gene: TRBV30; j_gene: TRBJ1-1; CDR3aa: CAWSAADRELLGAEAFF; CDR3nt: TGTGCCTGGAGTGCCGCGGACAGGGAGCTACTTGGGGCTGAAGCTTTCTTT
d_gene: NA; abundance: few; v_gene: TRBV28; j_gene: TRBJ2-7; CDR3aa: CASSLLYGGDSYEQYF; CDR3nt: TGTGCCAGCAGTTTACTCTATGGCGGGGATTCCTACGAGCAGTACTTC
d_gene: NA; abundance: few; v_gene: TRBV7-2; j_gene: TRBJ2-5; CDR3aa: CASSLSWLEEETQYF; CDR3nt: TGTGCCAGCAGCTTATCTTGGCTGGAAGAAGAGACCCAGTACTTC
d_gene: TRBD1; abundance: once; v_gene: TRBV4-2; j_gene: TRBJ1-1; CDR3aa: CASSQDEGQVNTEAFF; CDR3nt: TGTGCCAGCAGCCAAGATGAGGGACAGGTAAACACTGAAGCTTTCTTT
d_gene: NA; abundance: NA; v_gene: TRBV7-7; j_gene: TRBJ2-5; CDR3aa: CASSPPGPPETQYF; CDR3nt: TGTGCTAGCAGCCCGCCCGGGCCCCCAGAGACCCAGTACTTC
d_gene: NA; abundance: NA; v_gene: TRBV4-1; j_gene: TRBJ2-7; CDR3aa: CASSLEWDTHTTQYF; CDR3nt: TGCGCCAGCAGCCTGGAGTGGGACACACATACGACGCAGTACTTC
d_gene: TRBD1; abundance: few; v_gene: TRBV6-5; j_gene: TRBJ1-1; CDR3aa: CASSLRTPDREVFF; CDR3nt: TGTGCCAGCAGCCTCCGAACCCCGGACAGGGAAGTTTTCTTT
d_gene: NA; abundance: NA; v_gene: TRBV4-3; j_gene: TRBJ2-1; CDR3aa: CASSQDSGSSYNEQFF; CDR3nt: TGCGCCAGCAGCCAAGATTCCGGGAGCTCCTACAATGAGCAGTTCTTC
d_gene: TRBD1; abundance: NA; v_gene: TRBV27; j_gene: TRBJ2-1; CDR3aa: CASSHSGTGWNEQFF; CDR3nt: TGTGCCAGCAGCCACTCCGGGACAGGGTGGAATGAGCAGTTCTTC
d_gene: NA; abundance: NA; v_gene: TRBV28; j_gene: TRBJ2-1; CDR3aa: CATSPLESGFSYNEQFF; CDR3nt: TGTGCCACCTCACCCCTCGAGAGCGGTTTCTCCTACAATGAGCAGTTCTTC
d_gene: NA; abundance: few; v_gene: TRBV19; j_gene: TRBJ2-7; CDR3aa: CATASGTTYEQYF; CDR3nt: TGTGCCACCGCGAGCGGCACAACCTACGAGCAGTACTTC
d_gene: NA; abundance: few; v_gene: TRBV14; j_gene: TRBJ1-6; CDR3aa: CASSQDRSRNSPLHF; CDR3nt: TGTGCCAGCAGCCAAGATCGAAGCCGTAATTCACCCCTCCACTTT
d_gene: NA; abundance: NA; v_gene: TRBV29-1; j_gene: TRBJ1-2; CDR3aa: CSVWTAYGYTF; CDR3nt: TGCAGCGTCTGGACAGCCTATGGCTACACCTTC
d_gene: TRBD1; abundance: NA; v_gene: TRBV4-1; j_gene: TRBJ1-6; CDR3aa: CASSQEAGTGVSPLHF; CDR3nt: TGCGCCAGCAGCCAAGAAGCCGGGACAGGGGTTTCACCCCTCCACTTT
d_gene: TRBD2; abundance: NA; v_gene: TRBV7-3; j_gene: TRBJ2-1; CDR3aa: CASSFVSGGPNEQFF; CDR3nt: TGTGCCAGCAGCTTCGTATCGGGAGGGCCTAATGAGCAGTTCTTC
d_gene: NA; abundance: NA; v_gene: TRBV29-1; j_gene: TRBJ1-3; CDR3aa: CSVDYGNTIYF; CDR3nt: TGCAGCGTTGACTATGGAAACACCATATATTTT
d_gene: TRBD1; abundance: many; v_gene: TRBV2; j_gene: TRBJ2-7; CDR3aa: CASTGTVTSYEQYF; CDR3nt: TGTGCCAGTACCGGGACAGTAACCTCCTACGAGCAGTACTTC
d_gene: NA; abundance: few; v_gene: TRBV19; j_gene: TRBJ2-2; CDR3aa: CASRLGFGELFF; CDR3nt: TGTGCCAGTAGATTAGGCTTCGGGGAGCTGTTTTTT
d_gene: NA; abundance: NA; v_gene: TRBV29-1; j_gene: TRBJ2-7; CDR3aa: CSVANFNGEQYF; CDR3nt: TGCAGCGTTGCAAATTTTAATGGCGAGCAGTACTTC
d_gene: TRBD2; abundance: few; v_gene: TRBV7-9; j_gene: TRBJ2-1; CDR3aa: CASRSTGTSGRDEQFF; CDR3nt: TGTGCCAGCAGGTCTACCGGGACTAGCGGGAGGGATGAGCAGTTCTTC
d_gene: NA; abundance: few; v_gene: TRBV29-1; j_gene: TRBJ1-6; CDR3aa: CSVGESGRDSPLHF; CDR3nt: TGCAGCGTTGGAGAGTCAGGGCGGGATTCACCCCTCCACTTT
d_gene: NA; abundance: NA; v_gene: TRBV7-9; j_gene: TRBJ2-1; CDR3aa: CASSFNEQFF; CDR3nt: TGTGCCAGCAGTTTTAATGAGCAGTTCTTC
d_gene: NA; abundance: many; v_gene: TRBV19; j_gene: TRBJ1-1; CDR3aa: CASSTGNTEAFF; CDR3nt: TGTGCCAGTAGTACGGGTAACACTGAAGCTTTCTTT
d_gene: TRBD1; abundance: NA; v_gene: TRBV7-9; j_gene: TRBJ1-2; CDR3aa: CASSPDRVNYGYTF; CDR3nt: TGTGCCAGCAGCCCCGACAGGGTTAACTATGGCTACACCTTC
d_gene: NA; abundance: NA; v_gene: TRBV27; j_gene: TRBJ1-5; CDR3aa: CASSFGGDQPQHF; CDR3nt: TGTGCCAGCAGTTTCGGGGGAGATCAGCCCCAGCATTTT
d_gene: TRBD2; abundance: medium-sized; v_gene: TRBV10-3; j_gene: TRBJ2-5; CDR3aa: CAISDPSGTEETQYF; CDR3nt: TGTGCCATCAGTGACCCTAGCGGGACCGAAGAGACCCAGTACTTC
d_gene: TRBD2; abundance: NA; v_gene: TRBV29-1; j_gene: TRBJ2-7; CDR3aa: CSVEGQGGSSNNEQYF; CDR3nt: TGCAGCGTTGAGGGTCAGGGCGGGAGTAGCAACAACGAGCAGTACTTC
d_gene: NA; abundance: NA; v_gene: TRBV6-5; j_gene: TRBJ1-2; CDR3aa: CASSYGRGGNYGYTF; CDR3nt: TGTGCCAGCAGTTATGGGAGGGGTGGGAACTATGGCTACACCTTC
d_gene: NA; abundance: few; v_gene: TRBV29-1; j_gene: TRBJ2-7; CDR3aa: CSVEGFGEQYF; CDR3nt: TGCAGCGTTGAGGGTTTTGGCGAGCAGTACTTC